Shown below are 30 T cell receptor beta chains from a single sample sequenced in a study of blood T cell repertoires in COVID-19. Method: immunoSEQ multiplex PCR; TCRdb's copy keeps in-frame clones and lacks some. The sample holds about 120,000 clones, 81% seen once. Sequencing was done on a sample of peripheral blood. These receptors came from a man aged 25-40 years with COVID-19, enrolled during active disease.

The J gene is TRBJ2-6, the V gene TRBV28; 8 bases line up with TRBD1. Trimming at V came to 3 bases and at J to 2 bases, leaving 3 bases not matched to a gene. The CDR3 totals 16 residues. The germline gives CDR1 MDHEN, CDR2 SYDVKM. CDR3 nucleotide sequence: TGTGCCAGCAGTTTGTCGGACAGGGCTGGGGCCAACGTCCTGACTTTC. Translated: CASSLSDRAGANVLTF. Supplemented by reference TRBV28 and TRBJ2-6, the full variable domain reads DVKVTQSSRYLVKRTGEKVFLECVQDMDHENMFWYRQDPGLGLRLIYFSYDVKMKEKGDIPEGYSVSREKKERFSLILESASTNQTSMYLCASSLSDRAGANVLTFGAGSRLTVL.

In its sample, this clone was seen a few times. The chain links TRBV11-2 to TRBJ2-2, with TRBD1 matching over 8 bases. The CDR3 sequence is 16 residues long. Trimming at V came to 5 bases and at J to 1 base, leaving 6 bases not matched to a gene. In germline, CDR1 is SGHAT, CDR2 FQNNGV. The CDR3 bases are TGTGCCAGCAGCGCGGACAGGGTTGGGAACACCGGGGAGCTGTTTTTT. This encodes CASSADRVGNTGELFF.

The rearrangement joins TRBV28 to TRBJ1-5; D perhaps matches TRBD1 (6 bases). CDR3 length: 15 amino acids. Per the germline V gene, CDR1 is MDHEN and CDR2 is SYDVKM. V shed 7 bases and J shed 3 bases, with 16 bases lying between them. DNA of the CDR3: TGTGCCAGCACCTCCGGCAGGGGAGTCAATCAGCCCCAGCATTTT. Translation: CASTSGRGVNQPQHF.

The chain links TRBV7-2 to TRBJ2-3; 9 nucleotides match TRBD1. Germline V CDR1 and CDR2: SGHTA, FQGNSA. The CDR3 runs 17 residues. The V and J ends lost 4 bases and 0 bases, in that order; junction bases with no gene match: 8. The CDR3 protein is CASSYGGGQGSTDTQYF. CDR3 nucleotides: TGTGCCAGCAGCTATGGAGGAGGACAGGGGAGCACAGATACGCAGTATTTT.

The chain has TRBV4-1 and TRBJ1-3; 9 bases align to TRBD1. The trim removed 4 bases at V and 2 bases at J, leaving 6 bases unmatched. Germline V gene sequence: CDR1 MGHRA, CDR2 YSYEKL. The CDR3 covers 16 residues. DNA of the CDR3: TGCGCCAGCAGCCGCGGGACAGGGACGCCTGGAAACACCATATATTTT. The encoded protein is CASSRGTGTPGNTIYF.

V usage is TRBV7-9 and J usage is TRBJ1-1, with 9 positions matching TRBD1. CDR1 SEHNR and CDR2 FQNEAQ come from the germline V gene (reference sequence). Losses at the gene ends were 5 bases for V and 5 bases for J; bases not matched to a gene: 6. The CDR3 has 14 amino acids. This CDR3 is CASSLTGGQTEAFF. CDR3 bases: TGTGCCAGCAGCCTAACAGGGGGCCAGACTGAAGCTTTCTTT.

The genes are TRBV9 and TRBJ2-3; 8 nucleotides align to TRBD2. The CDR3 runs 14 residues. Germline V gene data show CDR1 as SGDLS and CDR2 as YYNGEE. J was trimmed by 3 bases and V by 3 bases; bases with no gene match: 3. The CDR3 spells CASSAGLGTDTQYF. For the CDR3, the DNA is TGTGCCAGCAGCGCGGGACTAGGAACAGATACGCAGTATTTT.

The V gene is TRBV24-1, the J gene TRBJ1-4; possibly TRBD1 for D (6 bases). Germline loops: CDR1 KGHDR, CDR2 SFDVKD. The CDR3 loop spans 16 amino acids. Trimming cost V 5 bases and J 6 bases, with 18 bases left between them. The CDR3 region has the DNA TGTGCCACCAGTGGGGGAAGTGGGGGCTTGGATGAAAAACTGTTTTTT. This encodes CATSGGSGGLDEKLFF.

This chain joins TRBV5-4 and TRBJ1-4, with 7 bases matching TRBD1. The CDR3 is 15 residues long. V lost 10 bases to trimming and J lost 5 bases; unmatched junction nucleotides: 14. Germline values: CDR1 SGHNT, CDR2 YYREEE (reference sequence). Written as DNA, the CDR3 is TGTGCCGCCTCGTCCCGGGACAGAGAAAATGAAAAACTGTTTTTT. It codes for CAASSRDRENEKLFF.

J is TRBJ1-2 and V is TRBV18; D is perhaps TRBD1 (5 bases). This CDR3 contains 17 residues. The germline V and J ends were trimmed by 6 bases and 7 bases, with 27 bases remaining between them. Germline-derived CDR1 and CDR2 are KGHSH and LQKENI. CDR3 region: CASSPKAGTPTTGGYTF. The DNA for the CDR3 is TGTGCCAGCTCTCCTAAAGCCGGGACTCCTACCACCGGTGGCTACACCTTC.

The chain employs TRBV9 and TRBJ2-3; 7 nucleotides match TRBD1. Germline CDR1 and CDR2: SGDLS and YYNGEE. V gave up 4 bases and J gave up 2 bases; unmatched junction bases: 10. The CDR3 is made up of 16 amino acids. CDR3 sequence reads: CASSSAYRGVTDTQYF. The DNA for the CDR3 is TGTGCCAGCAGCAGTGCTTACAGGGGAGTCACAGATACGCAGTATTTT.

The gene calls are TRBV13 and TRBJ2-1; possibly TRBD1 for D (6 bases). The V end lost 5 bases, the J end lost 10 bases, and 18 bases lay between the germline ends. The CDR3 runs 14 residues. CDR1 is PRHDT, CDR2 FYEKMQ, per germline (reference sequence). The CDR3 DNA follows: TGTGCCAGCAGCCAGTTCAAGGGGGAGTACGAGCAGTTCTTC. Translated, it gives CASSQFKGEYEQFF.

The chain couples TRBV3-1 (or the pseudogene TRBV3-2) to TRBJ2-7; TRBD1 aligns across 8 bases. The CDR3 spans 14 residues. Germline CDR1 LGHDT, CDR2 YNNKEL (reference sequence). V shed 4 bases, J shed 7 bases, and the junction held 9 bases outside the gene matches. CDR3: CASSREQGAQEQYF. In DNA, the CDR3 is TGTGCCAGCAGCCGAGAGCAGGGGGCGCAAGAGCAGTACTTC.

The chain recombines TRBV24-1 with TRBJ2-2; the D gene is possibly TRBD1 (6 bases). V was shortened by 4 bases and J by 6 bases, with 11 bases between the two germline ends. The CDR3 has 14 residues. CDR1 KGHDR and CDR2 SFDVKD come from the germline V gene. Written as DNA, the CDR3 is TGTGCCACCAGTGACTATGCAGGGGCCGGGGAGCTGTTTTTT. It codes for CATSDYAGAGELFF.

The chain couples TRBV9 to TRBJ1-1; D may be TRBD1 (5 bases). Trimming left V 4 bases short and J 2 bases short, with 15 bases between. The CDR3 spans 15 residues. Germline V gives CDR1 SGDLS, CDR2 YYNGEE. The CDR3 bases are TGTGCCAGCAGCCCCTCGGGGGGAATAAACACTGAAGCTTTCTTT. It yields the protein CASSPSGGINTEAFF.

In DNA form, the CDR3 reads TGTGCCAGCCCCCCTATGGCGGGGGCCGTAGAGACCCAGTACTTC. Its protein is CASPPMAGAVETQYF. The J gene is TRBJ2-5, the V gene TRBV28, with D possibly being TRBD2 (7 bases). The V and J ends lost 8 bases and 4 bases respectively, with 20 bases between them. This CDR3 has 15 residues. Per germline, CDR1 MDHEN and CDR2 SYDVKM.

The CDR3 DNA reads TGTGCCTGGAGGGGCCAGGGGTGGGAAGATACGCAGTATTTT. Its translation: CAWRGQGWEDTQYF. The V and J genes are TRBV30 and TRBJ2-3, with D tentatively TRBD1 (6 bases). Trimming removed 3 bases from V and 5 bases from J, with 15 bases in between. In germline, CDR1 is GTSNPN, CDR2 SVGIG (reference sequence). The CDR3 contains 14 residues.

This sequence joins TRBV18 and TRBJ1-4; D is ambiguous. Trimming cost V 3 bases and J 5 bases, with 13 bases left between them. The CDR3 has 15 residues. Germline V gene sequence: CDR1 KGHSH, CDR2 LQKENI. The CDR3 DNA follows: TGTGCCAGCTCACCCCAGGAAGACCCGAATGAAAAACTGTTTTTT. Protein sequence: CASSPQEDPNEKLFF.

This clone appeared a single time. This chain uses TRBV19 with TRBJ2-2; 8 bases map to TRBD2. CDR1 and CDR2 from the germline V gene are LNHDA and SQIVND (reference sequence). The V and J ends lost 7 bases and 0 bases, in that order; junction bases with no gene match: 4. The CDR3 spans 15 residues. The CDR3 DNA follows: TGTGCCAGTACCAAGGGACTAGCGAACACCGGGGAGCTGTTTTTT. Translating gives CASTKGLANTGELFF. Together with reference TRBV19 and TRBJ2-2, the CDR3 gives the full variable domain: DGGITQSPKYLFRKEGQNVTLSCEQNLNHDAMYWYRQDPGQGLRLIYYSQIVNDFQKGDIAEGYSVSREKKESFPLTVTSAQKNPTAFYLCASTKGLANTGELFFGEGSRLTVL.

V and J are TRBV30 and TRBJ1-3; D uncertain. The CDR3 sequence is 13 residues long. CDR1 and CDR2 (germline): GTSNPN, SVGIG (reference sequence). The ends were cut back, 6 bases at V and 0 bases at J, with 9 bases in the middle. This chain's CDR3 is CACARSSGNTIYF. CDR3 DNA: TGTGCCTGCGCACGTAGCTCTGGAAACACCATATATTTT.

The J gene is TRBJ2-5, the V gene TRBV4-1; no firm D call. This CDR3 spans 15 amino acids. With 0 bases removed from V and 2 bases from J, the gap between germline ends came to 10 bases. The V gene's germline CDR1 is MGHRA and CDR2 YSYEKL. CDR3 region: CASSQDPMFQETQYF. The DNA of the CDR3 is TGCGCCAGCAGCCAAGATCCCATGTTTCAAGAGACCCAGTACTTC.

V and J are TRBV19 and TRBJ1-3; unclear D gene. Trimming cost V 5 bases and J 0 bases, with 14 bases left between them. Germline lookup yields CDR1 LNHDA and CDR2 SQIVND (reference sequence). The CDR3 runs 16 residues. The CDR3 loop is CASSPWEDYSGNTIYF. The CDR3 region has the DNA TGTGCCAGTAGTCCGTGGGAGGACTACTCTGGAAACACCATATATTTT.

The genes are TRBV30 and TRBJ1-2; D may be TRBD1 (5 bases). The V gene lost 1 base and the J gene lost 2 bases, with 14 bases spanning the gap. CDR3 length: 15 amino acids. The germline V gene encodes CDR1 GTSNPN and CDR2 SVGIG (reference sequence). CDR3: CAWSGAGGPNYGYTF. The CDR3 DNA reads as TGTGCCTGGAGTGGGGCGGGGGGTCCAAACTATGGCTACACCTTC. The entire variable domain, with the rest obtained from reference TRBV30 and TRBJ1-2, is as follows: SQTIHQWPATLVQPVGSPLSLECTVEGTSNPNLYWYRQAAGRGLQLLFYSVGIGQISSEVPQNLSASRPQDRQFILSSKKLLLSDSGFYLCAWSGAGGPNYGYTFGSGTRLTVV.

The genes are TRBV29-1 and TRBJ1-3; 8 nucleotides match TRBD1. Germline V CDR1 and CDR2: SQVTM, ANQGSEA. This CDR3 contains 13 residues. Trimming took 7 bases from V and 6 from J; bases not matched to a gene: 8. CDR3 sequence reads: CSANPTGANTIYF. As DNA, the CDR3 is TGCAGCGCCAACCCGACAGGGGCAAACACCATATATTTT.

The rearrangement links TRBV2 to TRBJ1-6, with D possibly TRBD1 on 6 matching bases. V lost 6 bases and J lost 7, with 13 bases in between. This CDR3 has 14 residues. Germline-derived CDR1 and CDR2 are SNHLY and FYNNEI. DNA for the CDR3: TGTGCCAGCAGGGCTGGGGGCTGGAATTCACCCCTCCACTTT. It is translated as CASRAGGWNSPLHF.

The V and J genes are TRBV6-5 and TRBJ2-7, with D perhaps TRBD1 (5 bases). The CDR3 length is 13 residues. V lost 6 bases and J 4 bases, leaving 13 bases between the germline ends. Germline assignment: CDR1 MNHEY and CDR2 SVGAGI. The DNA for the CDR3 is TGTGCCAGCAGGGATGGACACAGATACGAGCAGTACTTC. Encoded protein: CASRDGHRYEQYF.

This chain connects TRBV7-8 to TRBJ2-3; D is perhaps TRBD2 (5 bases). The CDR3 length is 13 residues. The ends were cut back, 1 base at V and 9 bases at J, with 11 bases in the middle. Germline V gene sequence: CDR1 SGHVS, CDR2 FQNEAQ. CDR3 sequence: CASSLGLAETQYF. In DNA, the CDR3 is TGTGCCAGCAGCTTAGGTCTAGCCGAAACGCAGTATTTT.

This clone was counted a few times. This chain links TRBV2 with TRBJ1-1; TRBD1 might be the D (6 bases). Germline V gene data show CDR1 as SNHLY and CDR2 as FYNNEI. V lost 8 bases and J 6 bases, leaving 16 bases between the germline ends. The CDR3 extends over 13 amino acids. CDR3 protein: CASGEQGSPEAFF. CDR3 nucleotides: TGTGCCAGCGGGGAACAGGGTAGCCCTGAAGCTTTCTTT.

The rearrangement links TRBV7-9 to TRBJ2-4; D might be TRBD1 (6 bases). Germline CDR1 and CDR2: SEHNR and FQNEAQ (reference sequence). V gave up 1 base and J gave up 2 bases, with 9 bases separating them. The CDR3 length is 15 residues. The CDR3 loop is CASSLETGPKNIQYF. CDR3 bases: TGTGCCAGCAGCTTAGAGACAGGTCCCAAAAACATTCAGTACTTC.

The genes are TRBV12-3 or TRBV12-4 and TRBJ2-3, with TRBD1 as a possible D gene (6 bases). The CDR3 extends over 13 amino acids. Trimming removed 5 bases at V and 5 bases at J, with 11 bases between. CDR3 nucleotides: TGTGCCAGCAGTGGATACAGGGAAGATACGCAGTATTTT. This translates into CASSGYREDTQYF.